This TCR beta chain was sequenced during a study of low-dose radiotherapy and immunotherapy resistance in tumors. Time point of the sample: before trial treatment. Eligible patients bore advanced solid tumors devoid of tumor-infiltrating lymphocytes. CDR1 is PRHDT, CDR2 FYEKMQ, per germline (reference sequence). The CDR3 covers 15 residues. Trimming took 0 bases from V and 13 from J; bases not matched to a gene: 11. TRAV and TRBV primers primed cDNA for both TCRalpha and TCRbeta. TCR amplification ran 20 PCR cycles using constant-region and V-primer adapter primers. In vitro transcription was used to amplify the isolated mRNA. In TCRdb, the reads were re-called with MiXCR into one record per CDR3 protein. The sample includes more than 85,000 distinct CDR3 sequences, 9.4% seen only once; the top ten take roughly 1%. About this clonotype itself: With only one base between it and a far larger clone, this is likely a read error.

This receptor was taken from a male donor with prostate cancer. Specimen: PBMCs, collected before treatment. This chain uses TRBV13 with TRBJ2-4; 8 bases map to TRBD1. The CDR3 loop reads CASSLGQGAYNEQYF. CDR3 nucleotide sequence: TGTGCCAGCAGCTTAGGGCAGGGGGCCTACAATGAGCAGTACTTC.